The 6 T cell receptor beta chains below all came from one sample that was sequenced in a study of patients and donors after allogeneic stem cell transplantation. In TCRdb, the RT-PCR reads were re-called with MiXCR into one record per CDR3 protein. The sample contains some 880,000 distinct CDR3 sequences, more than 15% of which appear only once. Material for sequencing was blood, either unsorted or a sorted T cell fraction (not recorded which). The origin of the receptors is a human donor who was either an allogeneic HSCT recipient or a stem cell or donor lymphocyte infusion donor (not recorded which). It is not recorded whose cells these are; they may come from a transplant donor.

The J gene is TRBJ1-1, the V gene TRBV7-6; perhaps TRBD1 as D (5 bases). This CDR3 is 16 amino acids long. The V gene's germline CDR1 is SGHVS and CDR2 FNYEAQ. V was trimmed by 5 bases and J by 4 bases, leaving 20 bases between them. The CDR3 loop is CASSTRPGGGGTEAFF. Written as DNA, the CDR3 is TGTGCCAGCAGCACAAGACCCGGGGGGGGTGGCACTGAAGCTTTCTTT.

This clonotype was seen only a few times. The CDR3 coding sequence is TGTGCCAGCAGCTTCGCGGGGGGGCCCGTTGAGCAGTTCTTC. Translation: CASSFAGGPVEQFF. The rearrangement joins TRBV7-9 to TRBJ2-1, with 9 nucleotides matching TRBD2. The junction had 6 bases not matched to a gene; V was cut back by 3 bases and J by 9 bases. Germline CDR1 SEHNR, CDR2 FQNEAQ (reference sequence). This CDR3 is 14 amino acids long.

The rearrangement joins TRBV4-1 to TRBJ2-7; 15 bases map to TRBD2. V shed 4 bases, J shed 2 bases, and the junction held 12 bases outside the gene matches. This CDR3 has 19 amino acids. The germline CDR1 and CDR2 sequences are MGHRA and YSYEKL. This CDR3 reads CASSLTGLAGGSRTYEQYF. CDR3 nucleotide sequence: TGCGCCAGCAGCCTTACCGGACTAGCGGGAGGGTCTCGTACCTACGAGCAGTACTTC.

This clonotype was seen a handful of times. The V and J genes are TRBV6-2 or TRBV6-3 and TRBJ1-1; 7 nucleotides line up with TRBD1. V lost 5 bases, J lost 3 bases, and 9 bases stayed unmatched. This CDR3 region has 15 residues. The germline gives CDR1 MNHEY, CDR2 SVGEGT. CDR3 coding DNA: TGTGCCAGCAGTCAACCGTACAGGGGTTACACTGAAGCTTTCTTT. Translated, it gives CASSQPYRGYTEAFF.

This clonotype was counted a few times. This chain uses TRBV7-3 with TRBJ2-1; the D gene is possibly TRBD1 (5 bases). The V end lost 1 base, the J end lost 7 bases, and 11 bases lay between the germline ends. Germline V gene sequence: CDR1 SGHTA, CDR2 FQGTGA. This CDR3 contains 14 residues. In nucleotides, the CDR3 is TGTGCCAGCAGCTTAAAGGGGTCGGCTAATGAGCAGTTCTTC. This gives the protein CASSLKGSANEQFF.

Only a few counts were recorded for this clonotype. As DNA, the CDR3 is TGTGCCAGCAGCCAAGAAGGCGGGAAAGGCTCCTACGAGCAGTACTTC. Amino acid sequence: CASSQEGGKGSYEQYF. This sequence joins TRBV3-1 and TRBJ2-7; tentatively, D is TRBD2 (6 bases). Deletions cut 0 bases from V and 0 bases from J, with 12 bases between. Per germline, CDR1 LGHDT and CDR2 YNNKEL (reference sequence). The CDR3 sequence is 16 residues long.